The 6 T cell receptor beta chains reported below all come from one sample, sequenced in a study of T cell responses to AZD1222 COVID-19 vaccine. This table comes from immunoSEQ multiplex PCR, and its TCRdb copy is limited to in-frame clones, with some not included. Among 85,000 to 90,000 clones listed, 70% to 90% were seen once. Source: peripheral blood, taken on day 0 of MenACWY control vaccination. The receptors stem from an adult in good health.

This chain joins TRBV3-1 (or the pseudogene TRBV3-2) and TRBJ1-5, with 9 bases matching TRBD1. V was pared by 4 bases and J by 5 bases, with 3 bases of the junction left unmatched. The CDR3 extends over 14 amino acids. Germline V lookup: CDR1 LGHDT, CDR2 YNNKEL (reference sequence). CDR3 region: CASSLGTGHQPQHF. CDR3 nucleotide sequence: TGTGCCAGCAGCCTTGGGACAGGGCATCAGCCCCAGCATTTT.

The chain couples TRBV6-5 to TRBJ1-1, with 7 bases that match TRBD1. Germline V gives CDR1 MNHEY, CDR2 SVGAGI. The CDR3 is made up of 13 amino acids. V lost 6 bases to trimming and J lost 4 bases; unmatched junction nucleotides: 5. The CDR3 bases are TGTGCCAGCAGAGACAGGGTTGGCACTGAAGCTTTCTTT. This gives the protein CASRDRVGTEAFF.

The rearrangement links TRBV7-2 to TRBJ2-4; tentative D call: TRBD1 (6 bases). CDR3 length equals 14 residues. V was shortened by 5 bases and J by 0 bases, with 8 bases between the two germline ends. Per the germline V gene, CDR1 is SGHTA and CDR2 is FQGNSA. This CDR3 reads CASSPDRAKNIQYF. The DNA for the CDR3 is TGTGCCAGCAGCCCGGACAGAGCCAAAAACATTCAGTACTTC.

The V call is TRBV5-1, the J call TRBJ1-4, with TRBD1 identical over 8 bases. The CDR3 has 14 amino acids. V lost 4 bases, J lost 7 bases, and 6 bases stayed unmatched. Per the germline V gene, CDR1 is SGHRS and CDR2 is YFSETQ. The CDR3 loop is CASSVGQAGEKLFF. The CDR3 nucleotides are TGCGCCAGCAGCGTGGGACAGGCGGGTGAAAAACTGTTTTTT. Full variable domain (rest looked up from reference TRBV5-1 and TRBJ1-4): KAGVTQTPRYLIKTRGQQVTLSCSPISGHRSVSWYQQTPGQGLQFLFEYFSETQRNKGNFPGRFSGRQFSNSRSEMNVSTLELGDSALYLCASSVGQAGEKLFFGSGTQLSVL.

This chain uses TRBV7-8 with TRBJ1-3; the D gene is possibly TRBD1 (5 bases). The CDR3 is 14 residues long. Germline V gene sequence: CDR1 SGHVS, CDR2 FQNEAQ. Trimming pared 2 bases from V and 4 bases from J, leaving 9 bases between. The CDR3 loop is CASSLQGLGNTIYF. DNA of the CDR3: TGTGCCAGCAGCTTACAGGGATTGGGAAACACCATATATTTT.

Written as DNA, the CDR3 is TGTGCCAGTATCCGACAGTCCCTTGGGGTGAACACTGAAGCTTTCTTT. Translation gives CASIRQSLGVNTEAFF. This chain uses TRBV19 with TRBJ1-1, with D possibly matching TRBD1 (5 bases). Trimming took off 7 bases at V and 0 bases at J, with 18 bases between the two ends. The CDR3 extends over 16 amino acids. CDR1 LNHDA and CDR2 SQIVND come from the germline V gene (reference sequence).